Shown below are 10 T cell receptor beta chains from a single sample sequenced in a study of neurological immune-mediated disorders. TCRdb recomputed calls from the 5' RACE reads with MiXCR, one row per CDR3 protein. The profile shows about 40,000 distinct CDR3 sequences, about 14% of them singletons. The sequenced material came from CD4+ T cells from blood. Receptors were obtained from a woman in her fifties or sixties with HTLV-1-associated myelopathy (HAM/TSP).

The rearrangement uses TRBV6-6 and TRBJ2-2, with a tentative D call TRBD2 (7 bases). Trimming stripped 10 bases from V and 3 bases from J, with 15 bases between. CDR3 length equals 14 residues. CDR1 MNHNY and CDR2 SVGAGI come from the germline V gene (reference sequence). The CDR3: CANKGGPDTGELFF. CDR3 sequence (DNA): TGTGCCAACAAGGGGGGGCCCGACACCGGGGAGCTGTTTTTT.

This clonotype was recorded many times. The gene calls are TRBV10-3 and TRBJ1-1; no definite D call. This CDR3 comprises 14 residues. CDR1 and CDR2 from the germline V gene are ENHRY and SYGVKD. The ends were cut back, 3 bases at V and 1 base at J, with 9 bases in the middle. The CDR3 sequence: CAISDLQGNTEAFF. The CDR3 nucleotides are TGTGCCATCAGTGACTTACAAGGGAACACTGAAGCTTTCTTT.

This clonotype was counted at least ten times. The rearrangement links TRBV9 to TRBJ2-3; TRBD2 matches at 14 bases. V gave up 2 bases and J gave up 2 bases; unmatched junction bases: 4. The CDR3 covers 17 residues. Germline V gives CDR1 SGDLS, CDR2 YYNGEE. The CDR3 DNA follows: TGTGCCAGCAGCGTTGGGACTAGCGGGGGCTTCACAGATACGCAGTATTTT. This sequence encodes CASSVGTSGGFTDTQYF.

In its sample, this clonotype is large. This chain joins TRBV20-1 and TRBJ2-3, with 11 positions matching TRBD2. This CDR3 has 14 amino acids. Germline CDR1 is DFQATT and CDR2 is SNEGSKA (reference sequence). V trimming: 3 bases; J trimming: 3 bases; junction bases outside the gene matches: 2. CDR3 nucleotide sequence: TGCAGTGCTAGGGGGACTAGCGGAACAGATACGCAGTATTTT. Encoded protein: CSARGTSGTDTQYF.

This chain joins TRBV27 and TRBJ1-6; D may be TRBD1 (5 bases). The germline CDR1 and CDR2 sequences are MNHEY and SMNVEV (reference sequence). There are 17 residues in the CDR3. Trimming removed 10 bases from V and 4 bases from J, with 23 bases in between. The CDR3 region has the DNA TGTGCCAACATGGGGCAGTATATAAAACCGTATAATTCACCCCTCCACTTT. This codes for CANMGQYIKPYNSPLHF.

This clonotype appeared many times. The J gene is TRBJ1-5, the V gene TRBV20-1, with D possibly matching TRBD1 (6 bases). The CDR3 extends over 13 amino acids. Trimming cost V 6 bases and J 1 base, with 10 bases left between them. The V gene's germline CDR1 is DFQATT and CDR2 SNEGSKA (reference sequence). The CDR3 region is CSAVTGSNQPQHF. CDR3 bases: TGCAGTGCCGTTACAGGGAGCAATCAGCCCCAGCATTTT.

This clonotype was seen repeatedly, ten times or more. V is TRBV6-5 and J is TRBJ1-1; D is unresolved. Trimming removed 7 bases from V and 1 base from J, with 10 bases in between. The CDR3 extends over 13 amino acids. The germline gives CDR1 MNHEY, CDR2 SVGAGI. The CDR3 nucleotides read TGTGCCAGCACCCAGGTAGGGAACACTGAAGCTTTCTTT. It is translated as CASTQVGNTEAFF.

This clonotype came up many times. The chain combines TRBV10-3 with TRBJ2-5; 10 bases match TRBD2. The CDR3 has 13 residues. V lost 8 bases and J lost 5; bases outside the gene matches: 5. Germline CDR1 reads ENHRY; CDR2 reads SYGVKD. CDR3 nucleotide sequence: TGTGCCATCGGGAGCGGGGGGGGCGAGACCCAGTACTTC. Its protein product is CAIGSGGGETQYF.

Many counts were recorded for this clonotype. The J gene is TRBJ1-5, the V gene TRBV5-5, with D unresolved. Trimming took off 0 bases at V and 6 bases at J, with 7 bases between the two ends. The germline CDR1 and CDR2 sequences are SGHKS and YYEKEE (reference sequence). The CDR3 has 13 amino acids. The CDR3 reads CASSLGAGQPQHF. In DNA, the CDR3 is TGTGCCAGCAGCTTGGGAGCGGGTCAGCCCCAGCATTTT.

This clonotype is labeled medium-sized. The chain joins TRBV15 to TRBJ2-7; D is undetermined. Germline values: CDR1 LNHNV, CDR2 YYDKDF (reference sequence). There are 12 residues in the CDR3. V lost 0 bases to trimming and J lost 7 bases, with 7 bases between them. The CDR3 here is CATSRDLAEQYF. CDR3 DNA: TGTGCCACCAGCAGAGATCTTGCAGAGCAGTACTTC.